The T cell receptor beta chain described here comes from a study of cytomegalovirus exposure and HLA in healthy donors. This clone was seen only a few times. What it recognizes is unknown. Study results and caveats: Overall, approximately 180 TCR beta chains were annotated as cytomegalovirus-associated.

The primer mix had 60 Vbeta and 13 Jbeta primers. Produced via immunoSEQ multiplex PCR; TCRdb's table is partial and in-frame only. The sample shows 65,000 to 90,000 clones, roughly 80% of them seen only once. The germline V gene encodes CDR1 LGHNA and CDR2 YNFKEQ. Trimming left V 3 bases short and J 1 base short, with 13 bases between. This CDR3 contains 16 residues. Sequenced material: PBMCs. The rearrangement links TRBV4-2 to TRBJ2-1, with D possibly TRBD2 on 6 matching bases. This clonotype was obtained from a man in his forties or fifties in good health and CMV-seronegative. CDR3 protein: CASSHPGRGSYNEQFF. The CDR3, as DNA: TGTGCCAGCAGCCACCCAGGGCGGGGTTCCTACAATGAGCAGTTCTTC.